These 20 T cell receptor beta chains were all obtained from the same sample, sequenced in a study of blood T cell repertoires in COVID-19. Some clones are missing from TCRdb's copy, which holds only in-frame ones; the method was immunoSEQ multiplex PCR. The sample includes about 240,000 clones, 70% to 90% of them seen just once. Sequenced material: PBMCs or T cells enriched from blood (not recorded which). The receptors were gathered from a woman in her thirties or forties with acute COVID-19.

The chain has TRBV18 and TRBJ2-2; D is unclear. Germline loops: CDR1 KGHSH, CDR2 LQKENI. Trimming removed 1 base at V and 4 bases at J, with 10 bases between. CDR3 length: 15 amino acids. The DNA for the CDR3 is TGTGCCAGCTCACCACACCCGCCGGGCACCGGGGAGCTGTTTTTT. This sequence encodes CASSPHPPGTGELFF.

This clone was detected once. Possible read error: a much larger clone is one base away. The chain carries TRBV2 and TRBJ1-2; 9 bases line up with TRBD1. The germline gives CDR1 SNHLY, CDR2 FYNNEI. The CDR3 totals 12 residues. The junction had 2 bases not matched to a gene; V was cut back by 6 bases and J by 6 bases. CDR3 in amino acids: CASRRTGDGYTF. The CDR3 coding sequence is TGTGCCAGCAGACGGACAGGGGATGGCTACACCTTC. Combining the CDR3 with reference TRBV2 and TRBJ1-2 gives the whole variable domain EPEVTQTPSHQVTQMGQEVILRCVPISNHLYFYWYRQILGQKVEFLVSFYNNEISEKSEIFDDQFSVERPDGSNFTLKIRSTKLEDSAMYFCASRRTGDGYTFGSGTRLTVV.

The rearrangement links TRBV11-3 to TRBJ2-1, with unresolved D. V shed 5 bases and J shed 0 bases, with 14 bases lying between them. Looked up from germline, CDR1 is SGHNT and CDR2 is YENEEA. CDR3 length: 16 residues. The CDR3 sequence: CASSLRRRGSYNEQFF. In nucleotides, the CDR3 is TGTGCCAGCAGCCTACGACGGCGAGGCTCCTACAATGAGCAGTTCTTC.

The CDR3, as DNA: TGTGCCAGCAGTTACTCGCGGGATGAAGCTTTCTTT. It translates to CASSYSRDEAFF. J is TRBJ1-1 and V is TRBV6-5; D gene unclear. Trimming removed 0 bases at V and 7 bases at J, with 6 bases between. This CDR3 has 12 amino acids. Germline lookup yields CDR1 MNHEY and CDR2 SVGAGI.

The CDR3 is CASSPSRLADEQFF. CDR3 bases: TGTGCCAGCTCACCGTCCCGACTAGCCGATGAGCAGTTCTTC. V is TRBV18 and J is TRBJ2-1, with TRBD2 identical over 7 bases. CDR1 and CDR2 from the germline V gene are KGHSH and LQKENI. This CDR3 region has 14 residues. V lost 3 bases and J lost 8; bases outside the gene matches: 7. Filled out from reference TRBV18 and TRBJ2-1, the complete variable domain reads NAGVMQNPRHLVRRRGQEARLRCSPMKGHSHVYWYRQLPEEGLKFMVYLQKENIIDESGMPKERFSAEFPKEGPSILRIQQVVRGDSAAYFCASSPSRLADEQFFGPGTRLTVL.

This sequence joins TRBV11-3 and TRBJ2-1, with TRBD2 matching over 15 bases. J gave up 9 bases and V 4 bases, and 7 bases lay outside the gene matches. The CDR3 covers 16 residues. Looked up from germline, CDR1 is SGHNT and CDR2 is YENEEA. CDR3 amino acids: CASSSGLAGGGGEQFF. CDR3 DNA sequence: TGTGCCAGCAGCTCCGGACTAGCGGGAGGGGGAGGTGAGCAGTTCTTC.

V is TRBV5-1 and J is TRBJ2-6, with D tentatively TRBD1 (6 bases). The V and J ends lost 1 base and 6 bases respectively, with 11 bases between them. The CDR3 consists of 15 residues. In germline, CDR1 is SGHRS, CDR2 YFSETQ. The CDR3 region is CASSLTGSEANVLTF. The DNA of the CDR3 is TGCGCCAGCAGCTTGACAGGGTCGGAGGCCAACGTCCTGACTTTC.

J is TRBJ2-7 and V is TRBV6-5; TRBD1 aligns across 8 bases. V lost 7 bases to trimming and J lost 0 bases; unmatched junction nucleotides: 8. The CDR3 covers 15 residues. Germline-derived CDR1 and CDR2 are MNHEY and SVGAGI. CDR3 region: CASTHLTGASYEQYF. CDR3 bases: TGTGCCAGCACCCACTTGACAGGGGCCTCCTACGAGCAGTACTTC.

The rearrangement uses TRBV29-1 and TRBJ2-2; the match to TRBD2 covers 9 bases. CDR3 length equals 14 residues. Germline V CDR1 and CDR2: SQVTM, ANQGSEA. After removal of 4 bases from V and 6 bases from J, the junction contained 6 bases not matched to a gene. The CDR3 DNA reads as TGCAGCGTTGCGACTAGCGGAGACTCCGGGGAGCTGTTTTTT. Its protein is CSVATSGDSGELFF.

The chain is built from TRBV9 and TRBJ2-3; a weak D match, TRBD2 (5 bases). This CDR3 is 13 amino acids long. The germline CDR1 and CDR2 sequences are SGDLS and YYNGEE. V shed 3 bases and J shed 4 bases, with 9 bases lying between them. CDR3 nucleotide sequence: TGTGCCAGCAGCGACGGGGTTGCAGATACGCAGTATTTT. This codes for CASSDGVADTQYF.

The chain uses TRBV11-3 and TRBJ2-3, with TRBD2 matching 9 bases. The CDR3 contains 15 residues. From germline, CDR1 is SGHNT and CDR2 YENEEA. V lost 3 bases and J lost 4; bases outside the gene matches: 5. CDR3 DNA sequence: TGTGCCAGCAGCTTCGGGATAGCGGGAGCAGATACGCAGTATTTT. Translation gives CASSFGIAGADTQYF.

The chain is built from TRBV27 and TRBJ2-2, with a possible D match to TRBD2 (7 bases). This CDR3 comprises 15 residues. Germline CDR1 MNHEY, CDR2 SMNVEV (reference sequence). Deletions cut 5 bases from V and 4 bases from J, with 14 bases between. In nucleotides, the CDR3 is TGTGCCAGCAGTCTAGGGGGAGGGCCCACCGGGGAGCTGTTTTTT. Translation gives CASSLGGGPTGELFF.

V and J are TRBV29-1 and TRBJ1-2, with D uncertain. Between the trimmed V and J ends, which lost 4 bases and 7 bases, there was a span of 10 bases. There are 11 residues in the CDR3. Germline V gives CDR1 SQVTM, CDR2 ANQGSEA. CDR3 residues: CSVVVGGGYTF. CDR3 coding DNA: TGCAGCGTTGTTGTCGGTGGTGGCTACACCTTC.

Written as DNA, the CDR3 is TGCGCCAGCAGTGACAAAAGGGGGGGGACGCCCCAGCATTTT. It encodes CASSDKRGGTPQHF. The gene calls are TRBV10-2 and TRBJ1-5; possible D gene TRBD1, 6 bases. The CDR3 loop spans 14 amino acids. The V gene's germline CDR1 is WSHSY and CDR2 SAAADI. V gave up 3 bases and J gave up 9 bases, with 15 bases separating them.

This rearrangement joins TRBV10-3 to TRBJ2-3; D may be TRBD1 (5 bases). Germline CDR1 reads ENHRY; CDR2 reads SYGVKD. V gave up 4 bases and J gave up 2 bases, with 16 bases separating them. The length of the CDR3 is 16 residues. Here the CDR3 reads CAISGPAGSVTDTQYF. CDR3 bases: TGTGCCATCAGTGGCCCGGCAGGGTCGGTCACAGATACGCAGTATTTT.

The CDR3 coding sequence is TGTGCCAGCAGTTCTGAGGTTGAGCAGTTCTTC. This sequence encodes CASSSEVEQFF. The chain is built from TRBV6-5 and TRBJ2-1, with D hard to call. CDR3 size: 11 residues. Germline CDR1 is MNHEY and CDR2 is SVGAGI. The ends were cut back, 4 bases at V and 9 bases at J, with 7 bases in the middle.

The chain has TRBV4-1 and TRBJ2-2; 12 bases are shared with TRBD2. Germline V gene lookup returns CDR1 MGHRA and CDR2 YSYEKL. The CDR3 length is 18 residues. V dropped 1 base and J dropped 6; count of bases not matched to a gene: 9. The CDR3 reads CASSQVPSGRGLAGELFF. The CDR3 bases are TGCGCCAGCAGCCAAGTACCTAGCGGGAGGGGTCTTGCCGGGGAGCTGTTTTTT.

The chain links TRBV28 to TRBJ2-2, with a weak D call TRBD2 (6 bases). Germline V gene sequence: CDR1 MDHEN, CDR2 SYDVKM. V was clipped by 6 bases and J by 3 bases, with 17 bases between them. This CDR3 has 16 amino acids. The CDR3 DNA follows: TGTGCCAGCAGCCGATTAGGACCGGGGGACACCGGGGAGCTGTTTTTT. Translation gives CASSRLGPGDTGELFF.

This clone has a handful of counts. The CDR3: CASSTAGTLAGELFF. CDR3 coding DNA: TGTGCCAGTAGCACCGCCGGGACACTGGCGGGGGAGCTGTTTTTT. The rearrangement uses TRBV19 and TRBJ2-2; tentative D call: TRBD1 (6 bases). Germline lookup yields CDR1 LNHDA and CDR2 SQIVND (reference sequence). Trimming pared 6 bases from V and 8 bases from J, leaving 19 bases between. The CDR3 consists of 15 residues.

The rearrangement joins TRBV9 to TRBJ2-7; a weak D match, TRBD2 (6 bases). Between the trimmed V and J ends, which lost 0 bases and 2 bases, there was a span of 12 bases. This CDR3 has 15 residues. CDR1 and CDR2 from the germline V gene are SGDLS and YYNGEE. The CDR3 loop is CASSVGGTDTYEQYF. The CDR3 DNA reads TGTGCCAGCAGCGTAGGGGGGACTGATACCTACGAGCAGTACTTC.